This T cell receptor (beta chain) emerged from a study of metastatic and nonmetastatic thyroid tumors. On the study more broadly: The study looked at repertoires side by side in blood and in tumor or nodule tissue from malignant and benign thyroid patients. Study outcomes and limitations: In both blood and tumor samples, TCR beta diversity was reported significantly higher for malignant than benign nodules.

Ahead of thyroid surgery, no patient had received treatment of any kind. Concerning this clone: The antigen is unknown.

The authors' processing: Across clinicopathological groups, CDR3 differences served as the basis for building a distant-metastasis classifier for papillary thyroid cancer. TCRdb reanalyzed the PCR reads via MiXCR. These V and J calls rely on TCRdb rather than the paper's analysis. In the table there are some 8,000 clones, 25% to 40% of which are singletons. V shed 6 bases and J 7 bases; nucleotides not matched to a gene: 10. The length of the CDR3 is 14 residues. The sequenced sample was tumor tissue. This chain uses TRBV12-3 or TRBV12-4 with TRBJ2-7, with 9 bases that match TRBD2. The TCR was taken from a female donor with papillary thyroid cancer or a benign thyroid nodule (not recorded which). Some clones in this sample may be carry-over from other donors' samples. CDR3 sequence reads: CASSPMGLAREQYF. CDR3 DNA: TGTGCCAGCAGCCCGATGGGACTAGCTAGGGAGCAGTACTTC.